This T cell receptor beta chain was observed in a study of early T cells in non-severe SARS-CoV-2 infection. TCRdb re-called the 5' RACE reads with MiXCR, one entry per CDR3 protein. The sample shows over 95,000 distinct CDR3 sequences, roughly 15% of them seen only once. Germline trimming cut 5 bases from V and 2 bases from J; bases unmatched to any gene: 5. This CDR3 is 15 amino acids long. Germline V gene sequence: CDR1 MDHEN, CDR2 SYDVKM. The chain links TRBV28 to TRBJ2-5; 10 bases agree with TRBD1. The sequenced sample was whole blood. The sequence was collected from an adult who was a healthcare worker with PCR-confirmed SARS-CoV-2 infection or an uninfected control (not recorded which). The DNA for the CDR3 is TGTGCCAGCAGTCCAAGGACAGGGGGACAAGAGACCCAGTACTTC. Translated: CASSPRTGGQETQYF.